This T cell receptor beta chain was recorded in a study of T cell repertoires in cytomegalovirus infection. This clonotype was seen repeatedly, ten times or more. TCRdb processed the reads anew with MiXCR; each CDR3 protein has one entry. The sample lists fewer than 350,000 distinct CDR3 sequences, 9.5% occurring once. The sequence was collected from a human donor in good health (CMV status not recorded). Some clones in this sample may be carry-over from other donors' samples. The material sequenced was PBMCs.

The CDR3 sequence is CASSLAGTANTEAFF. CDR3 bases: TGTGCCAGCAGCTTAGCCGGGACAGCGAACACTGAAGCTTTCTTT. This rearrangement joins TRBV7-9 to TRBJ1-1; the match to TRBD1 covers 7 bases. The ends lost 0 bases at V and 1 base at J; junction bases unmatched: 2. Germline values: CDR1 SEHNR, CDR2 FQNEAQ (reference sequence). This CDR3 contains 15 residues.